The 20 T cell receptor beta chains given below trace back to one sample, sequenced in a study of OX40 agonist ivuxolimab in advanced cancers. Repertoires were generated with immunoSEQ multiplex PCR, while TCRdb's copy carries only in-frame clones and drops some. In the table there are more than 15,000 clones, about 82% of which are singletons. The sample in question was CD4+ or CD8+ T cells sorted from blood, obtained in a trial of the OX40 agonist ivuxolimab. Receptors were obtained from an adult with an advanced solid tumor such as melanoma, head and neck, liver or kidney cancer.

V and J are TRBV29-1 and TRBJ2-1; TRBD1 matches 7 bases. The CDR3 spans 14 residues. Trimming at V came to 6 bases and at J to 8 bases, leaving 13 bases not matched to a gene. Germline V gene sequence: CDR1 SQVTM, CDR2 ANQGSEA. CDR3 protein: CSVGRPTGWDEQFF. The DNA for the CDR3 is TGCAGCGTGGGACGGCCGACAGGGTGGGATGAGCAGTTCTTC.

This clone has more than one count but fewer than ten. This chain joins TRBV30 and TRBJ1-1; 7 bases fit TRBD1. With 0 bases clipped from V and 5 bases from J, the junction kept 12 bases outside the gene matches. Germline CDR1 is GTSNPN and CDR2 is SVGIG (reference sequence). This CDR3 has 16 amino acids. The CDR3: CAWSVHVEGAWTEAFF. The CDR3 coding sequence is TGTGCCTGGAGTGTACACGTGGAGGGGGCATGGACTGAAGCTTTCTTT.

The chain carries TRBV14 and TRBJ2-2; tentative D call: TRBD2 (5 bases). The V gene's germline CDR1 is SGHDN and CDR2 FVKESK. Trimming took off 0 bases at V and 6 bases at J, with 14 bases between the two ends. This CDR3 is built from 16 residues. The CDR3 DNA reads as TGTGCCAGCAGCCAAGATAAGGGAGAGGTTGCCGGGGAGCTGTTTTTT. This encodes CASSQDKGEVAGELFF.

V is TRBV11-2 and J is TRBJ2-5; D unclear. This CDR3 is built from 14 residues. Germline V gene sequence: CDR1 SGHAT, CDR2 FQNNGV. V was shortened by 1 base and J by 5 bases, with 11 bases between the two germline ends. The CDR3 here is CASSLALLGETQYF. CDR3 nucleotide sequence: TGTGCCAGCAGCTTAGCCCTGTTGGGGGAGACCCAGTACTTC.

The sample holds a few counts of this clone. This chain links TRBV5-1 with TRBJ2-1; 13 bases align to TRBD2. The CDR3 has 17 residues. The germline gives CDR1 SGHRS, CDR2 YFSETQ. V trimming: 2 bases; J trimming: 3 bases; junction bases outside the gene matches: 5. CDR3 region: CASSFAGLAGVYNEQFF. The CDR3 DNA sequence: TGCGCCAGCAGCTTTGCCGGACTAGCGGGGGTCTACAATGAGCAGTTCTTC.

V usage is TRBV11-3 and J usage is TRBJ2-3; D is perhaps TRBD1 (5 bases). Germline loops: CDR1 SGHNT, CDR2 YENEEA. The CDR3 is 14 amino acids. V dropped 6 bases and J dropped 2 bases, with 12 bases sitting between them. The DNA for the CDR3 is TGTGCCAGCAGTGACAGAATTGACACAGATACGCAGTATTTT. Translation: CASSDRIDTDTQYF. Based on the CDR3 plus reference TRBV11-3 and TRBJ2-3, the full variable domain is EAGVVQSPRYKIIEKKQPVAFWCNPISGHNTLYWYLQNLGQGPELLIRYENEEAVDDSQLPKDRFSAERLKGVDSTLKIQPAELGDSAVYLCASSDRIDTDTQYFGPGTRLTVL.

This chain links TRBV15 with TRBJ2-5, with 8 nucleotides matching TRBD1. In germline, CDR1 is LNHNV, CDR2 YYDKDF (reference sequence). The junction had 18 bases not matched to a gene; V was cut back by 3 bases and J by 12 bases. The CDR3 runs to 16 residues. The CDR3: CATSRGLTGTGRSEYF. The CDR3 nucleotides are TGTGCCACCAGCAGGGGTCTAACCGGGACAGGCAGGTCTGAGTACTTC.

The chain uses TRBV19 and TRBJ2-1, with 8 bases aligning to TRBD2. V lost 6 bases, J lost 6 bases, and 10 bases stayed unmatched. The CDR3 consists of 15 residues. Germline V gene lookup returns CDR1 LNHDA and CDR2 SQIVND (reference sequence). DNA for the CDR3: TGTGCCAGTAGACGAGCGGGAGTGGAGGGCAATGAGCAGTTCTTC. As protein: CASRRAGVEGNEQFF.

V and J are TRBV6-5 and TRBJ2-1, with 7 bases identical to TRBD2. Trimming removed 4 bases from V and 8 bases from J; junction bases left unmatched: 14. The CDR3 has 16 amino acids. Germline V gives CDR1 MNHEY, CDR2 SVGAGI. DNA of the CDR3: TGTGCCAGCAGTTTCTCCGGACTAGTTAGTGGCTATGAGCAGTTCTTC. It is translated as CASSFSGLVSGYEQFF.

The chain couples TRBV7-9 to TRBJ2-3; 8 nucleotides match TRBD2. Trimming took 11 bases from V and 2 from J; bases not matched to a gene: 18. The CDR3 is made up of 17 amino acids. The germline CDR1 and CDR2 sequences are SEHNR and FQNEAQ (reference sequence). CDR3 protein: CAADSAGGPLITDTQYF. CDR3 coding DNA: TGTGCCGCCGATTCGGCGGGGGGACCCCTAATCACAGATACGCAGTATTTT.

This chain connects TRBV29-1 to TRBJ2-2; D gene uncertain. V lost 7 bases and J 9 bases, leaving 12 bases between the germline ends. The CDR3 has 11 residues. Germline V gene sequence: CDR1 SQVTM, CDR2 ANQGSEA. Written as DNA, the CDR3 is TGCAGCGCCCTGGATTCGAGGGAGCTGTTTTTT. The encoded protein is CSALDSRELFF.

The chain is built from TRBV25-1 and TRBJ2-5; 9 bases match TRBD1. V was pared by 5 bases and J by 5 bases, with 9 bases of the junction left unmatched. The CDR3 is 15 residues long. Per the germline V gene, CDR1 is MGHDK and CDR2 is SYGVNS. The CDR3 reads CASSSRDRAVETQYF. The DNA for the CDR3 is TGTGCCAGCAGTAGCAGGGACAGGGCGGTTGAGACCCAGTACTTC.

The V call is TRBV27, the J call TRBJ1-1; D remains ambiguous. With 3 bases removed from V and 1 base from J, the gap between germline ends came to 12 bases. The CDR3 is made up of 15 amino acids. The V gene's germline CDR1 is MNHEY and CDR2 SMNVEV (reference sequence). The CDR3 reads CASSFLGSPNTEAFF. The CDR3 nucleotides are TGTGCCAGCAGTTTTCTAGGGTCACCGAACACTGAAGCTTTCTTT.

The V call is TRBV7-6, the J call TRBJ2-5, with a possible D match to TRBD1 (6 bases). There are 12 residues in the CDR3. Germline V gene data show CDR1 as SGHVS and CDR2 as FNYEAQ. The V and J ends lost 2 bases and 5 bases respectively, with 6 bases between them. CDR3 amino acids: CASSLQGETQYF. The CDR3 region has the DNA TGTGCCAGCAGCTTACAGGGGGAGACCCAGTACTTC. Drawing the rest from reference TRBV7-6 and TRBJ2-5, the complete variable domain is GAGVSQSPRYKVTKRGQDVALRCDPISGHVSLYWYRQALGQGPEFLTYFNYEAQQDKSGLPNDRFSAERPEGSISTLTIQRTEQRDSAMYRCASSLQGETQYFGPGTRLLVL.

V and J are TRBV2 and TRBJ1-1, with D possibly being TRBD1 (6 bases). This CDR3 has 14 residues. From germline, CDR1 is SNHLY and CDR2 FYNNEI. V was trimmed by 7 bases and J by 4 bases, leaving 16 bases between them. CDR3 bases: TGTGCCAGCACCACACAGGGAGGGGGCACTGAAGCTTTCTTT. Its translation is CASTTQGGGTEAFF. The entire variable domain, with the rest obtained from reference TRBV2 and TRBJ1-1, is as follows: EPEVTQTPSHQVTQMGQEVILRCVPISNHLYFYWYRQILGQKVEFLVSFYNNEISEKSEIFDDQFSVERPDGSNFTLKIRSTKLEDSAMYFCASTTQGGGTEAFFGQGTRLTVV.

This clone was found once. The genes are TRBV15 and TRBJ2-1, with D perhaps TRBD1 or TRBD2 (5 bases each). The V end lost 11 bases, the J end lost 8 bases, and 22 bases lay between the germline ends. The germline V gene encodes CDR1 LNHNV and CDR2 YYDKDF (reference sequence). The CDR3 is 14 residues long. The CDR3 nucleotides read TGTGCCTCCGCTCTAAACTTGAGGGACGATGAGCAGTTCTTC. It translates to CASALNLRDDEQFF. Full variable domain (remainder filled in from reference TRBV15 and TRBJ2-1): DAMVIQNPRYQVTQFGKPVTLSCSQTLNHNVMYWYQQKSSQAPKLLFHYYDKDFNNEADTPDNFQSRRPNTSFCFLDIRSPGLGDTAMYLCASALNLRDDEQFFGPGTRLTVL.

The chain couples TRBV19 to TRBJ1-1; possibly TRBD1 for D (6 bases). CDR1 and CDR2 from the germline V gene are LNHDA and SQIVND (reference sequence). With 1 base removed from V and 3 bases from J, the gap between germline ends came to 9 bases. The CDR3 contains 14 residues. The CDR3 loop is CASSIGQGYTEAFF. Here the CDR3 DNA reads TGTGCCAGTAGTATAGGGCAGGGGTACACTGAAGCTTTCTTT.

The chain employs TRBV2 and TRBJ2-7, with D maybe TRBD2 (5 bases). CDR3 size: 13 residues. Germline assignment: CDR1 SNHLY and CDR2 FYNNEI. V was clipped by 6 bases and J by 5 bases, with 14 bases between them. DNA of the CDR3: TGTGCCAGCAGGGGTCGGGGTTTCCACGAGCAGTACTTC. It encodes CASRGRGFHEQYF.

This clone has only one observation. The chain is built from TRBV7-3 and TRBJ1-5; no firm D call. Germline-derived CDR1 and CDR2 are SGHTA and FQGTGA. V dropped 2 bases and J dropped 4 bases, with 15 bases sitting between them. The CDR3 has 16 residues. The CDR3: CASSLWHHKDNQPQHF. CDR3 DNA sequence: TGTGCCAGCAGCTTATGGCACCACAAGGATAATCAGCCCCAGCATTTT.

The J gene is TRBJ1-3, the V gene TRBV6-5; 7 bases map to TRBD1. V was pared by 6 bases and J by 6 bases, with 8 bases of the junction left unmatched. Germline CDR1 reads MNHEY; CDR2 reads SVGAGI. CDR3 length: 14 amino acids. The CDR3, as DNA: TGTGCCAGCAGCCCGACAGGGAGGGCAAACACCATATATTTT. Its protein is CASSPTGRANTIYF.